The next 28 T cell receptor beta chains were all read from a single sample in a study of graft-versus-host responses after intestinal transplantation. The authors processed graft tissue to release intraepithelial and lamina propria lymphocytes. Assay used: immunoSEQ multiplex PCR; TCRdb lists only in-frame clones, some missing. The profile covers approximately 17,000 clones, with roughly four fifths appearing a single time and about 4% taken by the ten largest. This specimen was ileum tissue, taken roughly 600 days after intestinal transplantation. These receptors all stem from a human patient who received an intestinal transplant, so some T cells may come from the graft donor.

The chain joins TRBV4-1 to TRBJ2-7; perhaps TRBD2 as D (6 bases). Germline V lookup: CDR1 MGHRA, CDR2 YSYEKL. The V end lost 0 bases, the J end lost 3 bases, and 9 bases lay between the germline ends. The CDR3 loop spans 14 amino acids. The CDR3 region has the DNA TGCGCCAGCAGCCAAGAGGGGGGACGCTACGAGCAGTACTTC. Translation: CASSQEGGRYEQYF.

The rearrangement links TRBV6-1 to TRBJ2-7; D unclear. Germline V gene lookup returns CDR1 MNHNS and CDR2 SASEGT. CDR3 length equals 11 residues. The germline V and J ends were trimmed by 5 bases and 6 bases, with 8 bases remaining between them. The CDR3 loop reads CASSTLGEQYF. The CDR3 DNA reads as TGTGCCAGCAGTACCTTGGGCGAGCAGTACTTC.

V gene TRBV6-1 combines with J gene TRBJ2-7; 8 bases are a match to TRBD1. The J segment lost 2 bases and the V segment lost 9 bases, leaving 6 bases of the junction unmatched. In germline, CDR1 is MNHNS, CDR2 SASEGT. The CDR3 has 13 residues. CDR3 in amino acids: CASLTGATYEQYF. DNA of the CDR3: TGTGCCAGTTTGACAGGGGCGACCTACGAGCAGTACTTC.

The sample holds one count of this clone. V usage is TRBV19 and J usage is TRBJ1-1; 7 bases agree with TRBD1. With 6 bases clipped from V and 3 bases from J, the junction kept 7 bases outside the gene matches. This CDR3 spans 14 amino acids. Germline values: CDR1 LNHDA, CDR2 SQIVND (reference sequence). In DNA form, the CDR3 reads TGTGCCAGTAGGGGCAGGGGGTGGGACACTGAAGCTTTCTTT. It translates to CASRGRGWDTEAFF.

V usage is TRBV7-8 and J usage is TRBJ1-1, with 7 positions matching TRBD1. The length of the CDR3 is 16 residues. The V segment lost 5 bases and the J segment 3 bases; nucleotides outside the gene matches: 12. Germline CDR1 reads SGHVS; CDR2 reads FQNEAQ. CDR3 amino acids: CASSRTGQAYDTEAFF. The CDR3 DNA follows: TGTGCCAGCAGCCGAACCGGACAGGCATACGACACTGAAGCTTTCTTT.

V is TRBV5-4 and J is TRBJ2-5; possible D gene TRBD2, 7 bases. The better agreement between TRBJ2-7 and the DNA end casts doubt on the J call. The CDR3 covers 17 residues. CDR1 SGHNT and CDR2 YYREEE come from the germline V gene (reference sequence). The CDR3 region has the DNA TGTGCCAGCAGCTTGGAGGGGGGGACACAAAGCGTCCACGAGCAGTACTTC. Amino acid sequence: CASSLEGGTQSVHEQYF.

The CDR3 sequence is CASSISGTADTQYF. CDR3 bases: TGTGCCAGTAGTATATCGGGCACCGCAGATACGCAGTATTTT. The chain combines TRBV19 with TRBJ2-3; D is unclear. The CDR3 is 14 amino acids. Germline lookup yields CDR1 LNHDA and CDR2 SQIVND (reference sequence). Trimming took off 2 bases at V and 4 bases at J, with 10 bases between the two ends.

The J gene is TRBJ2-1, the V gene TRBV2, with a weak D call TRBD2 (5 bases). With 6 bases removed from V and 8 bases from J, the gap between germline ends came to 11 bases. The CDR3 extends over 12 amino acids. Germline V CDR1 and CDR2: SNHLY, FYNNEI. The CDR3 nucleotides are TGTGCCAGCAGCCCCTGGGGAGATGAGCAGTTCTTC. Translation: CASSPWGDEQFF. The entire variable domain, with the rest obtained from reference TRBV2 and TRBJ2-1, is as follows: EPEVTQTPSHQVTQMGQEVILRCVPISNHLYFYWYRQILGQKVEFLVSFYNNEISEKSEIFDDQFSVERPDGSNFTLKIRSTKLEDSAMYFCASSPWGDEQFFGPGTRLTVL.

This chain connects TRBV7-8 to TRBJ1-5; tentatively, D is TRBD1 (5 bases). The CDR3 is 15 residues long. V lost 3 bases to trimming and J lost 3 bases, with 12 bases between them. Looked up from germline, CDR1 is SGHVS and CDR2 is FQNEAQ. The CDR3 loop is CASSLVGGDNQPQHF. The CDR3 region has the DNA TGTGCCAGCAGCTTGGTTGGGGGGGACAATCAGCCCCAGCATTTT. Supplemented by reference TRBV7-8 and TRBJ1-5, the full variable domain reads GAGVSQSPRYKVAKRGQDVALRCDPISGHVSLFWYQQALGQGPEFLTYFQNEAQLDKSGLPSDRFFAERPEGSVSTLKIQRTQQEDSAVYLCASSLVGGDNQPQHFGDGTRLSIL.

The gene calls are TRBV2 and TRBJ2-2, with 11 bases aligning to TRBD2. The junction had 3 bases not matched to a gene; V was cut back by 6 bases and J by 0 bases. Germline loops: CDR1 SNHLY, CDR2 FYNNEI. The CDR3 sequence is 16 residues long. The CDR3 nucleotides read TGTGCCAGCAGAACTAGCGGGGGCTCGAACACCGGGGAGCTGTTTTTT. It yields the protein CASRTSGGSNTGELFF.

The chain employs TRBV15 and TRBJ1-5, with TRBD1 as a possible D gene (6 bases). Trimming stripped 0 bases from V and 7 bases from J, with 13 bases between. CDR3 length equals 15 residues. Germline V gene lookup returns CDR1 LNHNV and CDR2 YYDKDF (reference sequence). CDR3 nucleotides: TGTGCCACCAGCAGAGATGTGTCCAGGGGCCAGCCCCAGCATTTT. Its protein product is CATSRDVSRGQPQHF. The whole variable domain, remainder taken from reference TRBV15 and TRBJ1-5, is DAMVIQNPRYQVTQFGKPVTLSCSQTLNHNVMYWYQQKSSQAPKLLFHYYDKDFNNEADTPDNFQSRRPNTSFCFLDIRSPGLGDTAMYLCATSRDVSRGQPQHFGDGTRLSIL.

The rearrangement joins TRBV27 to TRBJ1-5; no clear D. The germline V gene encodes CDR1 MNHEY and CDR2 SMNVEV (reference sequence). This CDR3 is 13 amino acids long. The V end was cut by 6 bases, the J end by 7 bases, with 13 bases between. The CDR3 coding sequence is TGTGCCAGCAGGCGACATCTCGGGCAGCCCCAGCATTTT. Amino acids: CASRRHLGQPQHF.

The chain combines TRBV5-4 with TRBJ2-3, with D maybe TRBD2 (6 bases). The CDR3 is 14 residues long. Germline V gene sequence: CDR1 SGHNT, CDR2 YYREEE (reference sequence). V lost 6 bases to trimming and J lost 1 base, with 12 bases between them. CDR3 sequence reads: CASNKREGTDTQYF. DNA for the CDR3: TGTGCCAGCAACAAGAGGGAGGGCACAGATACGCAGTATTTT.

This rearrangement joins TRBV7-6 to TRBJ2-1; D unclear. The length of the CDR3 is 13 residues. V was clipped by 4 bases and J by 0 bases, with 4 bases between them. Germline-derived CDR1 and CDR2 are SGHVS and FNYEAQ. The CDR3, as DNA: TGTGCCAGCAGCTCGAGCTCCTACAATGAGCAGTTCTTC. This encodes CASSSSSYNEQFF. Looking up the rest from reference TRBV7-6 and TRBJ2-1 gives the full variable domain: GAGVSQSPRYKVTKRGQDVALRCDPISGHVSLYWYRQALGQGPEFLTYFNYEAQQDKSGLPNDRFSAERPEGSISTLTIQRTEQRDSAMYRCASSSSSYNEQFFGPGTRLTVL.

The V call is TRBV7-2, the J call TRBJ2-5; the match to TRBD2 covers 11 bases. V was pared by 5 bases and J by 5 bases, with 1 base of the junction left unmatched. The CDR3 is 13 amino acids. Germline V gene lookup returns CDR1 SGHTA and CDR2 FQGNSA. The CDR3 is CASSRTSGETQYF. CDR3 DNA sequence: TGTGCCAGCAGCCGGACTAGCGGGGAGACCCAGTACTTC.

CDR3 nucleotide sequence: TGTGCCATCTCTTGGCAGGGCGCTAACTATGGCTACACCTTC. It codes for CAISWQGANYGYTF. The V gene is TRBV10-3, the J gene TRBJ1-2, with D possibly being TRBD1 (5 bases). There are 14 residues in the CDR3. CDR1 and CDR2 from the germline V gene are ENHRY and SYGVKD. The germline V and J ends were trimmed by 8 bases and 0 bases, with 13 bases remaining between them.

V and J are TRBV9 and TRBJ2-3, with 12 bases aligning to TRBD2. The V gene's germline CDR1 is SGDLS and CDR2 YYNGEE. The CDR3 length is 16 residues. The junction had 2 bases not matched to a gene; V was cut back by 3 bases and J by 0 bases. The CDR3 region is CASSASGGASTDTQYF. CDR3 DNA: TGTGCCAGCAGCGCTAGCGGGGGGGCTAGCACAGATACGCAGTATTTT.

The V and J genes are TRBV5-1 and TRBJ2-1, with 9 bases fitting TRBD1. The V segment lost 3 bases and the J segment 5 bases; nucleotides outside the gene matches: 6. CDR1 and CDR2 (germline): SGHRS, YFSETQ. The CDR3 loop spans 15 amino acids. CDR3 DNA sequence: TGCGCCAGCAGCTCCCCGGGACAGGGACACAATGAGCAGTTCTTC. Translated, it gives CASSSPGQGHNEQFF.

This clone was counted only a few times. In DNA, the CDR3 is TGTGCCAGCAGGCAAGAGACCCAGTACTTC. As protein: CASRQETQYF. The chain uses TRBV6-1 and TRBJ2-5; D unclear. Trimming took 6 bases from V and 2 from J, leaving 1 base between them. Per the germline V gene, CDR1 is MNHNS and CDR2 is SASEGT. This CDR3 contains 10 residues.

This chain links TRBV5-1 with TRBJ1-4, with D possibly being TRBD1 (6 bases). Per germline, CDR1 SGHRS and CDR2 YFSETQ. CDR3 length: 15 residues. V gave up 4 bases and J gave up 6 bases, with 16 bases separating them. CDR3 residues: CASSIQGRPDEKLFF. DNA of the CDR3: TGCGCCAGCAGCATCCAGGGGCGCCCCGATGAAAAACTGTTTTTT.

The chain links TRBV11-2 to TRBJ2-7; D not certain. The CDR3 consists of 12 residues. V gave up 3 bases and J gave up 2 bases, with 5 bases separating them. Looked up from germline, CDR1 is SGHAT and CDR2 is FQNNGV. CDR3 protein: CASSFNAYEQYF. The CDR3, as DNA: TGTGCCAGCAGCTTCAATGCCTACGAGCAGTACTTC.

This sequence joins TRBV27 and TRBJ2-1, with 8 positions matching TRBD2. Trimming cost V 6 bases and J 6 bases; bases outside gene matches: 4. Germline-derived CDR1 and CDR2 are MNHEY and SMNVEV (reference sequence). The CDR3 has 13 residues. The CDR3 spells CASSIGGANEQFF. CDR3 sequence (DNA): TGTGCCAGCAGCATCGGGGGGGCCAATGAGCAGTTCTTC.

This clone was picked up a small number of times. This sequence joins TRBV19 and TRBJ2-1; 8 nucleotides match TRBD2. This CDR3 spans 16 amino acids. The germline V gene encodes CDR1 LNHDA and CDR2 SQIVND (reference sequence). V lost 3 bases and J lost 5; bases outside the gene matches: 9. CDR3: CASSILERGLNNEQFF. Here the CDR3 DNA reads TGTGCCAGTAGTATTTTGGAGCGGGGGCTTAACAATGAGCAGTTCTTC.

This chain's CDR3 is CSVNLFEPRDTDPTDTQYF. As DNA, the CDR3 is TGCAGCGTTAATCTATTCGAACCCCGGGACACGGATCCCACAGATACGCAGTATTTT. The chain employs TRBV29-1 and TRBJ2-3; D might be TRBD1 (6 bases). There are 19 residues in the CDR3. Germline V gene data show CDR1 as SQVTM and CDR2 as ANQGSEA. The germline V and J ends were trimmed by 5 bases and 2 bases, with 29 bases remaining between them.

The chain recombines TRBV10-3 with TRBJ1-3, with D perhaps TRBD1 (6 bases). Trimming pared 8 bases from V and 0 bases from J, leaving 17 bases between. This CDR3 is 16 amino acids long. Germline V lookup: CDR1 ENHRY, CDR2 SYGVKD. As DNA, the CDR3 is TGTGCCATCCAGGCCTGGGGACACCCCTCTGGAAACACCATATATTTT. This sequence encodes CAIQAWGHPSGNTIYF.

A few counts support this clone. The chain joins TRBV6-1 to TRBJ1-5; D remains ambiguous. This CDR3 has 14 residues. The V end was cut by 5 bases, the J end by 7 bases, with 15 bases between. CDR1 is MNHNS, CDR2 SASEGT, per germline. CDR3 bases: TGTGCCAGCAGTCAGGAGAGGGTTCGGCAGCCCCAGCATTTT. It is translated as CASSQERVRQPQHF.

The CDR3 region is CASGLLGLGLYEQYF. In DNA, the CDR3 is TGTGCTAGTGGTCTCCTGGGACTAGGTTTGTACGAGCAGTACTTC. The chain couples TRBV12-5 to TRBJ2-7, with 8 positions matching TRBD2. V shed 5 bases and J 4 bases; nucleotides not matched to a gene: 10. The CDR3 covers 15 residues. The germline CDR1 and CDR2 sequences are LGHNT and FRNRAP.

The gene calls are TRBV28 and TRBJ2-3, with a possible D match to TRBD2 (7 bases). Trimming took off 5 bases at V and 0 bases at J, with 12 bases between the two ends. CDR1 and CDR2 (germline): MDHEN, SYDVKM. The CDR3 loop spans 15 amino acids. The CDR3 loop is CASSNAGASTDTQYF. The CDR3 DNA sequence: TGTGCCAGCAGTAATGCGGGGGCCAGCACAGATACGCAGTATTTT.